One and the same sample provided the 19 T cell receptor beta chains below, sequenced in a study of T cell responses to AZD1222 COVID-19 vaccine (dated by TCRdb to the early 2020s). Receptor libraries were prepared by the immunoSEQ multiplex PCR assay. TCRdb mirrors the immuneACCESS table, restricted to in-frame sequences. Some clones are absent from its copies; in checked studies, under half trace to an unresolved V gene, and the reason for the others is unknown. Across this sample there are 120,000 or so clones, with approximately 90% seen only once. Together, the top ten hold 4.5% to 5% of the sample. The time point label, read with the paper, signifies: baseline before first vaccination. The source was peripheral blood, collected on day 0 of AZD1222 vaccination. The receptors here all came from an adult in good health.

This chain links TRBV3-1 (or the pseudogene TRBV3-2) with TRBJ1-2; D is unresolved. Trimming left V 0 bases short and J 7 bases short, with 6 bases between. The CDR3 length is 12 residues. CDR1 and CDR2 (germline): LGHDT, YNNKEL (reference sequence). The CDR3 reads CASSQDPGGYTF. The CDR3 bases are TGTGCCAGCAGCCAAGACCCTGGTGGCTACACCTTC.

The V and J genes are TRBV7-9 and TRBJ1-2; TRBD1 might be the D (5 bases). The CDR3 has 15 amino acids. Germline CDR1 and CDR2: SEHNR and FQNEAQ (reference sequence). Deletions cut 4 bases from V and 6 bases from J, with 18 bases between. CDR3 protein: CASSSKTLVGDGYTF. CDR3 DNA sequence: TGTGCCAGCAGCTCTAAAACTTTAGTAGGGGATGGCTACACCTTC.

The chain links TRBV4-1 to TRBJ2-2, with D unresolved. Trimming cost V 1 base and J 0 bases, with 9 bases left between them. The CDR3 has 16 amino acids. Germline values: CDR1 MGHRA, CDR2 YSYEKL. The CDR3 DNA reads TGCGCCAGCAGCCAAGCCAGGTACTCGAACACCGGGGAGCTGTTTTTT. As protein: CASSQARYSNTGELFF.

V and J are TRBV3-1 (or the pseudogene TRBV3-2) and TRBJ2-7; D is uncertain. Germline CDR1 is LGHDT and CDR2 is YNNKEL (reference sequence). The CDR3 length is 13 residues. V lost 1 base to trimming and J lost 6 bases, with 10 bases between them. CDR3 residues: CASSQGLQLEQYF. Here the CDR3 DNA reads TGTGCCAGCAGCCAAGGCCTCCAGCTCGAGCAGTACTTC.

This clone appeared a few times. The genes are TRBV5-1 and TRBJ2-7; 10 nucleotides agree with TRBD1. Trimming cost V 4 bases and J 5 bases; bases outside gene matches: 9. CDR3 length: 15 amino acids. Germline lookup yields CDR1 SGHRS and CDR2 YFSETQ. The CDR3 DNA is TGCGCCAGCAGCGCGGGGACAGGGGCGCTGCACGAGCAGTACTTC. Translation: CASSAGTGALHEQYF. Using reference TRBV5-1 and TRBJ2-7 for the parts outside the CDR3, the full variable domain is KAGVTQTPRYLIKTRGQQVTLSCSPISGHRSVSWYQQTPGQGLQFLFEYFSETQRNKGNFPGRFSGRQFSNSRSEMNVSTLELGDSALYLCASSAGTGALHEQYFGPGTRLTVT.

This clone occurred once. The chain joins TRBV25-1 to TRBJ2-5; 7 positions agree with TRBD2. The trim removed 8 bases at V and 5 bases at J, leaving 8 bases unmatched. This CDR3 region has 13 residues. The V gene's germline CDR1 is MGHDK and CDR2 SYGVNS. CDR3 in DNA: TGTGCCAGCTTTGGTGGGGGGGACGAGACCCAGTACTTC. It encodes CASFGGGDETQYF.

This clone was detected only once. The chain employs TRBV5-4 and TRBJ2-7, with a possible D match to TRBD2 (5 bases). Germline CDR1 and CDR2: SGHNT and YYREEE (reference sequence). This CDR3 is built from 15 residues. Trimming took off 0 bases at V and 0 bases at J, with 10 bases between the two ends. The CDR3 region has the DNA TGTGCCAGCAGCTTGGGGGGAGAAGTCTCCTACGAGCAGTACTTC. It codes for CASSLGGEVSYEQYF.

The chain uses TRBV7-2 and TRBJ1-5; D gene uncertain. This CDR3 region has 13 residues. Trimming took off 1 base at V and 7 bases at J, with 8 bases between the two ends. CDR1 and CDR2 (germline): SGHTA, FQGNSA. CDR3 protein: CASSLGGGQPQHF. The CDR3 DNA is TGTGCCAGCAGCTTAGGAGGTGGCCAGCCCCAGCATTTT.

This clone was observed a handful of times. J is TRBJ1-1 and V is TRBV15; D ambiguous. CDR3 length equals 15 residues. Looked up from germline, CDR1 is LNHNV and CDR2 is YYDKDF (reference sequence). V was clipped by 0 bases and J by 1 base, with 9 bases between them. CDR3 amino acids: CATSRDKGSNTEAFF. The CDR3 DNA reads TGTGCCACCAGCAGAGATAAGGGATCGAACACTGAAGCTTTCTTT.

The CDR3 reads CASSPGEGRYGYTF. The CDR3 nucleotides read TGTGCCAGCAGCCCCGGGGAGGGACGGTATGGCTACACCTTC. This sequence joins TRBV9 and TRBJ1-2; D is perhaps TRBD1 (5 bases). CDR1 SGDLS and CDR2 YYNGEE come from the germline V gene. This CDR3 has 14 residues. V gave up 4 bases and J gave up 5 bases, with 15 bases separating them.

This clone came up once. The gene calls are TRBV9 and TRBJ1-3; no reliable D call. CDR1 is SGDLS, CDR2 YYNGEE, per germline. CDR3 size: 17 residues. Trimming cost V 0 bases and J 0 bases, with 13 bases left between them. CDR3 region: CASSVDGTAASGNTIYF. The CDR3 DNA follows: TGTGCCAGCAGCGTAGATGGCACAGCAGCCTCTGGAAACACCATATATTTT.

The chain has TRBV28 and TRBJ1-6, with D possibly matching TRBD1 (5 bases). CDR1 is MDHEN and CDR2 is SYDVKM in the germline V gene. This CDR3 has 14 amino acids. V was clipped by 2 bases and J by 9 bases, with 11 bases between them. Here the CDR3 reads CASSLGGLSSPLHF. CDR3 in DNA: TGTGCCAGCAGTTTAGGGGGGTTGAGTTCACCCCTCCACTTT. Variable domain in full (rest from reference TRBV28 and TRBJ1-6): DVKVTQSSRYLVKRTGEKVFLECVQDMDHENMFWYRQDPGLGLRLIYFSYDVKMKEKGDIPEGYSVSREKKERFSLILESASTNQTSMYLCASSLGGLSSPLHFGNGTRLTVT.

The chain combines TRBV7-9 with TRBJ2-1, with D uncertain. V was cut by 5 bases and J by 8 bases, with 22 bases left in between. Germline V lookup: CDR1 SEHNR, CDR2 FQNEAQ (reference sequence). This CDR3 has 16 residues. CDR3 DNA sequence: TGTGCCAGCAGCCCCCCGGTCCCCTCCCTTCCCCATGAGCAGTTCTTC. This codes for CASSPPVPSLPHEQFF.

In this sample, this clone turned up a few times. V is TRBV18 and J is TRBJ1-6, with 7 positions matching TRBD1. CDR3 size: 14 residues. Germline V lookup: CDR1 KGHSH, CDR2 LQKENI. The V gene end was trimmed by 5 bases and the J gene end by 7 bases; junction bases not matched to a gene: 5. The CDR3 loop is CASSAGGSNSPLHF. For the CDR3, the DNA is TGTGCCAGCTCAGCAGGGGGAAGCAATTCACCCCTCCACTTT.

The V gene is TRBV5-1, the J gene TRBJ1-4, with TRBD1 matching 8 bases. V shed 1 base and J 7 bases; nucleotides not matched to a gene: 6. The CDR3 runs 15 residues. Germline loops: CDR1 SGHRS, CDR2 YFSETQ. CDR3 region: CASSLSPGGGEKLFF. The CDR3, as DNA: TGCGCCAGCAGCTTGTCGCCAGGGGGCGGTGAAAAACTGTTTTTT.

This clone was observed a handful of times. The CDR3 coding sequence is TGTGCCAGCAGCTTAGCTCAGTCCCTGGGGGATAGCTCCTACAATGAGCAGTTCTTC. Amino acid sequence: CASSLAQSLGDSSYNEQFF. The V and J genes are TRBV7-8 and TRBJ2-1; D is tentatively TRBD1 or TRBD2 (5 bases each). The CDR3 is 19 residues long. Trimming pared 0 bases from V and 0 bases from J, leaving 18 bases between. Germline assignment: CDR1 SGHVS and CDR2 FQNEAQ.

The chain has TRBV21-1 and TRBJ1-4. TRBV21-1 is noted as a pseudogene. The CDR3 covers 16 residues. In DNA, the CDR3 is TGTGCCAGCAGCCGTCGGGGTTTCGCAACTAATGAAAAACTGTTTTTT. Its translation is CASSRRGFATNEKLFF.

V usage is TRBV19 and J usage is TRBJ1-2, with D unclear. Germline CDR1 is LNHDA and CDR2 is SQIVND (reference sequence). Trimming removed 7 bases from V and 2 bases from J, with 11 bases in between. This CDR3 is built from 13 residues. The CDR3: CASKAGLNYGYTF. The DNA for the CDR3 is TGTGCCAGTAAGGCAGGTTTAAACTATGGCTACACCTTC.

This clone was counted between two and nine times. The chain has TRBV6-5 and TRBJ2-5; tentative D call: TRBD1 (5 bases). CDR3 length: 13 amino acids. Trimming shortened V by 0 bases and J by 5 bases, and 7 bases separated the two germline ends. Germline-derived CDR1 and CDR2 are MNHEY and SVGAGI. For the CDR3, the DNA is TGTGCCAGCAGTTACTCCAGGGTTGAGACCCAGTACTTC. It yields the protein CASSYSRVETQYF.